A selection of T cell receptor beta chains follows, all from one sample in a study of cytomegalovirus exposure and HLA in healthy donors. TCRdb's table, derived via immunoSEQ multiplex PCR, lists solely in-frame clones and lacks some. In the table there are 170,000 or so clones, 81% of which are singletons. The source material was PBMCs. The receptors come from a woman aged 30 to 39 in good health and CMV-seronegative. Each CDR3 is given with its conserved first and last residue. A D gene is named only where the DNA matches it firmly. Only part of the rows carry a size: once, few, many, or a class if the clone is expanded.

j_call,clone_size,d_call,v_call,cdr3_aa,cdr3_nt
TRBJ1-1,once,-,TRBV4-3,CASSREGPGLNTEAFF,TGCGCCAGCAGCCGGGAGGGGCCGGGGCTGAACACTGAAGCTTTCTTT
TRBJ2-5,-,TRBD2,TRBV27,CASRARTSGGVGGETQYF,TGTGCCAGCAGGGCCCGGACTAGCGGGGGGGTTGGGGGGGAGACCCAGTACTTC
TRBJ2-7,-,TRBD2,TRBV5-1,CASSSRTSGKEQYF,TGCGCCAGCAGCTCTCGGACTAGCGGGAAGGAGCAGTACTTC
TRBJ2-7,-,-,TRBV11-2,CASSLTPYEQYF,TGTGCCAGCAGCTTGACACCCTACGAGCAGTACTTC
TRBJ2-1,-,-,TRBV6-5,CASSYDPVSGNEQFF,TGTGCCAGCAGTTACGATCCGGTTAGTGGCAATGAGCAGTTCTTC
TRBJ2-3,-,-,TRBV7-3,CASSPLSTDTQYF,TGTGCCAGCAGCCCTCTTAGCACAGATACGCAGTATTTT
TRBJ2-7,-,TRBD1,TRBV5-6,CASSWDSSYEQYF,TGTGCCAGCAGCTGGGACAGCTCCTACGAGCAGTACTTC
TRBJ2-5,-,-,TRBV7-8,CASSLVASVVQETQYF,TGTGCCAGCAGCTTAGTGGCTAGCGTCGTACAAGAGACCCAGTACTTC
TRBJ1-1,-,TRBD1,TRBV6-5,CASSYISGQEGFF,TGTGCCAGCAGTTACATTTCGGGACAGGAGGGTTTCTTT
TRBJ2-7,-,-,TRBV4-1,CASSQGLLRDIKDEQYF,TGCGCCAGCAGCCAAGGGCTCCTCCGGGACATCAAGGACGAGCAGTACTTC
TRBJ1-1,few,-,TRBV4-3,CASSQERRGNTEAFF,TGCGCCAGCAGCCAAGAGAGACGGGGGAACACTGAAGCTTTCTTT
TRBJ2-5,-,TRBD2,TRBV7-2,CASSLAGASGSRKTQYF,TGTGCCAGCAGCTTAGCCGGGGCTAGCGGGAGTCGAAAGACCCAGTACTTC
TRBJ2-3,-,TRBD1,TRBV11-3,CASSLQGDLTDTQYF,TGTGCCAGCAGCCTACAGGGGGATTTAACAGATACGCAGTATTTT
TRBJ2-7,-,-,TRBV5-1,CASSVQPGQTYEQYF,TGCGCCAGCAGCGTACAACCGGGACAAACCTACGAGCAGTACTTC
TRBJ2-3,-,TRBD2,TRBV10-3,CAISESSLAGDPGTQYF,TGTGCCATCAGTGAGTCTAGCCTAGCGGGAGACCCCGGTACGCAGTATTTT
TRBJ2-7,-,-,TRBV27,CASSLGSASYEQYF,TGTGCCAGCAGTTTAGGTAGCGCGTCCTACGAGCAGTACTTC
TRBJ2-1,-,-,TRBV7-8,CASSLVGPAGGEQFF,TGTGCCAGCAGCTTAGTTGGACCAGCGGGTGGCGAGCAGTTCTTC
TRBJ2-7,-,-,TRBV28,CASSSRQGRSSYEQYF,TGTGCCAGCAGTTCCCGCCAGGGAAGGAGCTCCTACGAGCAGTACTTC
TRBJ1-5,-,TRBD1,TRBV7-8,CASSLDLRDSHYQPQHF,TGTGCCAGCAGCTTAGATTTAAGGGACAGCCATTATCAGCCCCAGCATTTT
TRBJ2-7,-,-,TRBV6-5,CASSPNRDEQYF,TGTGCCAGCAGCCCTAACAGGGATGAGCAGTACTTC
TRBJ2-5,-,TRBD2,TRBV5-4,CASSYRLAAGQETQYF,TGTGCCAGCAGCTACCGACTAGCCGCCGGCCAAGAGACCCAGTACTTC
TRBJ1-1,-,TRBD1,TRBV19,CASSRGQASTEAFF,TGTGCCAGTAGTCGTGGACAGGCGAGCACTGAAGCTTTCTTT
TRBJ2-3,-,-,TRBV27,CASSLGTFSTDTQYF,TGTGCCAGCAGTCTCGGGACTTTTAGCACAGATACGCAGTATTTT
TRBJ2-5,-,TRBD2,TRBV9,CASSVGTGGPSQETQYF,TGTGCCAGCAGCGTAGGAACGGGGGGGCCTAGTCAAGAGACCCAGTACTTC
TRBJ2-7,-,-,TRBV7-9,CASSRTDNEQYF,TGTGCCAGCAGCCGAACAGATAACGAGCAGTACTTC
TRBJ1-3,-,TRBD1,TRBV9,CASSVTGGASGNTIYF,TGTGCCAGCAGCGTAACAGGGGGCGCAAGTGGAAACACCATATATTTT
TRBJ2-3,-,-,TRBV27,CASIKLDTQYF,TGTGCCAGCATTAAATTGGATACGCAGTATTTT
TRBJ1-5,-,TRBD1,TRBV5-6,CASSRGQGVNQPQHF,TGTGCCAGCAGCAGGGGACAGGGAGTCAATCAGCCCCAGCATTTT
TRBJ1-3,-,-,TRBV7-3,CASFLQGNLSGNTIYF,TGTGCCAGCTTCCTCCAGGGAAACCTCTCTGGAAACACCATATATTTT
TRBJ2-6,-,-,TRBV19,CASRITGTSGANVLTF,TGTGCCAGCCGAATTACAGGGACCTCTGGGGCCAACGTCCTGACTTTC